The source of this T cell receptor (beta chain) is a study of radiotherapy plus CTLA-4 blockade in lung cancer (dated by TCRdb to the late 2010s). The study in broad terms: Objective responses were observed in approximately 19% of enrolled patients, and disease control was achieved in around 30%.

Receptor libraries were prepared by the immunoSEQ multiplex PCR assay. Here the immuneACCESS table is served through TCRdb, limited to in-frame sequences with V and J called. Missing clones are a known gap in these copies; in checked studies unresolved V genes cover under half, and the rest lacks a known reason. This sample comprises about 82,000 clones, around 72% of them detected only once. The ten largest make up over 13% of the sample. The study tested focal radiation therapy combined with CTLA-4 blockade (ipilimumab) in patients with chemo-refractory metastatic non-small-cell lung cancer. General conclusions and limits of the study: After treatment with radiotherapy and ipilimumab, TCR clones that originated in tumors expanded in peripheral blood. The strongest predictors of response, as reported, were early dynamic changes in blood T cell clones along with a rise in serum interferon-beta after radiation.

Many counts were recorded for this clone. What antigen it recognizes has not been identified. No base quality information exists; no much larger clone differs at one position. From cysteine to phenylalanine, the CDR3 is 15 amino acids long. Only the CDR3 DNA stays, 45 bases, in frame from base 1. Between the V and J ends, shortened by 2 bases and 0 bases respectively, the junction contains 8 bases. CDR1 and CDR2 (MNHEY, SMNVEV) derive from the germline V gene (reference sequence). The V and J segments used are TRBV27 and TRBJ1-5; the D gene cannot be resolved reliably. The sample was peripheral blood, taken from a patient treated with radiotherapy plus ipilimumab. The sequence was collected from a human donor with non-small cell lung cancer that progressed on radiotherapy plus ipilimumab. CDR3 region: CASSLESASNQPQHF. Here is the DNA: TGTGCCAGCAGTTTAGAATCCGCTAGCAATCAGCCCCAGCATTTT.